Listed below are T cell receptor beta chains from one sample, sequenced in a study of CD8 T cells in ankylosing spondylitis. TCRdb ran MiXCR on the 5' RACE reads and lists one entry per CDR3 protein. The table records 150,000 to 200,000 distinct CDR3 sequences, around 13% of them present only once. Sequenced sample: blood, either unsorted or a sorted T cell fraction (not recorded which). All receptors derive from a female donor with ankylosing spondylitis or in good health (not recorded which). CDR3s include the opening cysteine and the closing phenylalanine or tryptophan. Fields, in order: V gene, J gene, D gene, clone size, CDR3 DNA, CDR3 protein. D genes are given only for firm matches. Some rows mark clone size as missing; the rest say once, few, many or name a class of expanded clone.

TRBV12-3/TRBV12-4	TRBJ2-5	TRBD1	few	TGTGCCAGCAGCGGGGGACAGGGGGTTTTGCAGACCCAGTACTTC	CASSGGQGVLQTQYF
TRBV11-3	TRBJ2-5	NA	many	TGTGCCAGCAGACCACAGGGAGAAGAGACCCAGTACTTC	CASRPQGEETQYF
TRBV27	TRBJ2-3	NA	NA	TGTGCCAGCAGGAGTGGTCGGACAGATACGCAGTATTTT	CASRSGRTDTQYF
TRBV29-1	TRBJ2-6	NA	few	TGCAGCGTTGAAGATAGGTGGACCCATAGCTCTGGGGCCAACGTCCTGACTTTC	CSVEDRWTHSSGANVLTF
TRBV20-1	TRBJ2-3	NA	few	TGCAGTGCTAGAACGGCGGGGAGCACAGATACGCAGTATTTT	CSARTAGSTDTQYF
TRBV2	TRBJ2-1	NA	many	TGTGCCAGCAGGGGGGGCCACAATGAGCAGTTCTTC	CASRGGHNEQFF
TRBV20-1	TRBJ1-5	TRBD1	many	TGCAGTGCTCCGGGACAGGGTGCTCAGCCCCAGCATTTT	CSAPGQGAQPQHF
TRBV5-1	TRBJ2-1	TRBD1	few	TGCGCCAGCAGCCCCTCAGCAGACAGGGGCTGGGATGAGCAGTTCTTC	CASSPSADRGWDEQFF
TRBV20-1	TRBJ1-5	NA	many	TGCAGTGCTAGTCCCGGGAATCAGCCCCAGCATTTT	CSASPGNQPQHF
TRBV7-8	TRBJ2-1	TRBD2	many	TGTGCCAGCACCGGATTTAGCGGGAGTTCCGGGTCTGAGCAGTTCTTC	CASTGFSGSSGSEQFF
TRBV5-1	TRBJ1-1	NA	many	TGCGCCAGCAGCTCTCCTGGGGTGGGGACTGAAGCTTTCTTT	CASSSPGVGTEAFF
TRBV25-1	TRBJ2-7	TRBD2	NA	TGTGCCAGGCCCCCTAGCGGGGATACCTACGAGCAGTACTTC	CARPPSGDTYEQYF
TRBV20-1	TRBJ2-1	TRBD2	few	TGCAGTGCTTCGACTAGCGGGGGGTACAATGAGCAGTTCTTC	CSASTSGGYNEQFF
TRBV6-5	TRBJ2-4	TRBD2	NA	TGTGCCAGCAGTTCCTATAGCGGGTTAGCCAAAAACATTCAGTACTTC	CASSSYSGLAKNIQYF
TRBV27	TRBJ2-7	TRBD1	many	TGTGCCAGCATTCCCGCCGGGACAGGGACGCACGAGCAGTACTTC	CASIPAGTGTHEQYF
TRBV7-2	TRBJ2-1	TRBD2	few	TGTGCCAGCAGCTTAGGGGAGGGACTAGGGGAGTTCTTC	CASSLGEGLGEFF
TRBV12-3/TRBV12-4	TRBJ1-1	NA	many	TGTGCCAGCAGTCCTTCCCAGATCAGGACTGAAGCTTTCTTT	CASSPSQIRTEAFF
TRBV7-9	TRBJ2-7	NA	many	TGTGCCAGCAGCCTCCGGGACATACCCTACGAGCAGTACTTC	CASSLRDIPYEQYF
TRBV7-2	TRBJ2-1	NA	many	TGTGCCAGCATTCCGGCAGAAACAGGGAGCTCCTACAATGAGCAGTTCTTC	CASIPAETGSSYNEQFF
TRBV6-5	TRBJ2-7	TRBD1	few	TGTGCCAGCAGTTGGACTCCGGGACAGGGACGCGAGCAGTACTTC	CASSWTPGQGREQYF
TRBV6-2/TRBV6-3	TRBJ2-3	NA	many	TGTGCCAGCAGTTACCCACAGGACAGCACAGATACGCAGTATTTT	CASSYPQDSTDTQYF
TRBV3-1	TRBJ1-2	NA	many	TGTGCCAGCAGCCGCCCCGGGGAGCTCTATGGCTACACCTTC	CASSRPGELYGYTF
TRBV12-3/TRBV12-4	TRBJ2-7	NA	few	TGTGCCAGCAGTTTGGCCGAGACACTTCACTACGAGCAGTACTTC	CASSLAETLHYEQYF
TRBV5-1	TRBJ2-5	NA	few	TGCGCCAGCAGCTACAGGATGGGGGGCGAGACCCAGTACTTC	CASSYRMGGETQYF
TRBV20-1	TRBJ1-5	NA	many	TGCAGTGCTAGGGCAAGGTCCAGCAATCAGCCCCAGCATTTT	CSARARSSNQPQHF
TRBV20-1	TRBJ2-3	NA	many	TGCAGTGCTGGTCTACAGGGTAGGACAGATACGCAGTATTTT	CSAGLQGRTDTQYF
TRBV11-2	TRBJ2-1	TRBD2	NA	TGTGCCAGCAGCTTAGTCTCAGGACTAGCGGGAGGTTACAATGAGCAGTTCTTC	CASSLVSGLAGGYNEQFF
TRBV5-1	TRBJ2-5	NA	NA	TGCGCCAGCAGCTATCCGGGGTCCTCGGGAGAGACCCAGTACTTC	CASSYPGSSGETQYF
TRBV10-3	TRBJ1-5	NA	many	TGTGCCATCAGTGAGTCCTCCGGGGATCAGCCCCAGCATTTT	CAISESSGDQPQHF
TRBV11-1	TRBJ2-3	TRBD2	many	TGTGCCAGCAGCCCTGGGACTAGCGGGAGGGCCGGGGCTGATACGCAGTATTTT	CASSPGTSGRAGADTQYF
TRBV2	TRBJ1-3	NA	many	TGTGCCAGCAGTGCAAACAGAAACACCATATATTTT	CASSANRNTIYF
TRBV5-5	TRBJ1-1	NA	few	TGTGCCAGCAGCCCAACCACTCAACATATTAAGGTTGAAGCTTTCTTT	CASSPTTQHIKVEAFF
TRBV5-1	TRBJ2-7	NA	many	TGCGCCAGCAGCTTGGAAGGCCTTTCCTGGCACGAGCAGTACTTC	CASSLEGLSWHEQYF
TRBV11-2	TRBJ2-3	NA	NA	TGTGCCAGCAGCCCTCTTAGCACAGATACGCAGTATTTT	CASSPLSTDTQYF
TRBV5-1	TRBJ2-3	TRBD2	many	TGCGCCAGCAGCTATGAGGGGCTGACTAGCGCCTACACAGATACGCAGTATTTT	CASSYEGLTSAYTDTQYF
TRBV12-3/TRBV12-4	TRBJ2-1	TRBD2	NA	TGTGCCAGCAGACCAGCGACTAGCGCGAAGCAGTTCTTC	CASRPATSAKQFF
TRBV7-2	TRBJ2-4	TRBD1	many	TGTGCCAGCAGGACCGGGACAGGGACCTCCAAAGCCAAAAACATTCAGTACTTC	CASRTGTGTSKAKNIQYF
TRBV10-3	TRBJ1-1	NA	many	TGTGCCATCAAGTCGGTTTTGAACACTGAAGCTTTCTTT	CAIKSVLNTEAFF
TRBV12-3/TRBV12-4	TRBJ2-1	NA	many	TGTGCCAGCAGCCCCCAGGGGGGCTCCTACAATGAGCAGTTCTTC	CASSPQGGSYNEQFF
TRBV7-2	TRBJ2-4	NA	few	TGTGCCAGCAGCCCCGGAGGGCCCACCAAAAACATTCAGTACTTC	CASSPGGPTKNIQYF
TRBV30	TRBJ2-7	TRBD2	once	TGTGCCTGGAGAAGGGGACTAGCGGGAGGGCAGGGCTACGAGCAGTACTTC	CAWRRGLAGGQGYEQYF
TRBV30	TRBJ2-1	TRBD2	NA	TGTGCCTGGAAGTCCCTAGCGGGAGGTTACAATGAGCAGTTCTTC	CAWKSLAGGYNEQFF
TRBV7-2	TRBJ2-2	NA	many	TGTGCCAGCAGCTTCGCAGCGACGAACACCGGGGAGCTGTTTTTT	CASSFAATNTGELFF
TRBV11-2	TRBJ2-2	NA	many	TGTGCCAGCAGCTTAGAGAGCGCCTGGGAGCTGTTTTTT	CASSLESAWELFF
TRBV11-2	TRBJ1-3	NA	few	TGTGCCAGCAGCATGGGACGGTGGAACTCTGGAAACACCATATATTTT	CASSMGRWNSGNTIYF
TRBV20-1	TRBJ2-1	NA	many	TGCAGTGCTATTGGAGTCGCTTCCGTTAGGTATGAGCAGTTCTTC	CSAIGVASVRYEQFF
TRBV5-1	TRBJ1-3	NA	many	TGCGCCAGCAGTCCAGCAGGGGACTCTGGAAACACCATATATTTT	CASSPAGDSGNTIYF
TRBV5-1	TRBJ2-1	TRBD2	few	TGCGCCAGCAGCTTGGGACAGCGGGAGGAGCAGTTCTTC	CASSLGQREEQFF
TRBV7-8	TRBJ1-5	NA	many	TGTGCCAGCAGCTACCAGGGGTTCAATCAGCCCCAGCATTTT	CASSYQGFNQPQHF
TRBV11-2	TRBJ1-6	NA	NA	TGTGCCCGCAGCTTAGGGAGCTCCTATAATTCACCCCTCCACTTT	CARSLGSSYNSPLHF